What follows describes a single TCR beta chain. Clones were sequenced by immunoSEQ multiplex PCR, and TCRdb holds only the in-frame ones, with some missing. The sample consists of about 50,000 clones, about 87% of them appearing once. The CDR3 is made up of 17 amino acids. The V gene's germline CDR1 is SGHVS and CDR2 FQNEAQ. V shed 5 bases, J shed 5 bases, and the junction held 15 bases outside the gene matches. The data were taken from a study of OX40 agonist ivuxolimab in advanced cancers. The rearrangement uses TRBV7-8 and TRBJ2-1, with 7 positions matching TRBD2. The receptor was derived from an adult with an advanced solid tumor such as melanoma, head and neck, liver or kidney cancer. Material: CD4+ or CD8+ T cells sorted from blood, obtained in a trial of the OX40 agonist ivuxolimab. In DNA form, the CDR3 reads TGTGCCAGCAGCCCGACGTTGGCTAGCGGCCCAAACAATGAGCAGTTCTTC. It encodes CASSPTLASGPNNEQFF.